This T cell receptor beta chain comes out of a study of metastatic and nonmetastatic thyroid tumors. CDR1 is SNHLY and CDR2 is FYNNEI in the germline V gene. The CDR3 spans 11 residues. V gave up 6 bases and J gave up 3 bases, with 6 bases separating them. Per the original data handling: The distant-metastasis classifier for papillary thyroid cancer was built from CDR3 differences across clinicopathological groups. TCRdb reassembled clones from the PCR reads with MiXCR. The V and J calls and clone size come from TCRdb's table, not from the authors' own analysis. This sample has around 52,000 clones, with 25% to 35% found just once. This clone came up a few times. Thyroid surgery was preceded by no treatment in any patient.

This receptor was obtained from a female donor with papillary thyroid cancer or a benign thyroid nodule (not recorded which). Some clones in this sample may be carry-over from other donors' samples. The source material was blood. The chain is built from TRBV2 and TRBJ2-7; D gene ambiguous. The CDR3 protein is CASRLNYEQYF. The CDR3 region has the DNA TGTGCCAGCAGATTGAACTACGAGCAGTACTTC.